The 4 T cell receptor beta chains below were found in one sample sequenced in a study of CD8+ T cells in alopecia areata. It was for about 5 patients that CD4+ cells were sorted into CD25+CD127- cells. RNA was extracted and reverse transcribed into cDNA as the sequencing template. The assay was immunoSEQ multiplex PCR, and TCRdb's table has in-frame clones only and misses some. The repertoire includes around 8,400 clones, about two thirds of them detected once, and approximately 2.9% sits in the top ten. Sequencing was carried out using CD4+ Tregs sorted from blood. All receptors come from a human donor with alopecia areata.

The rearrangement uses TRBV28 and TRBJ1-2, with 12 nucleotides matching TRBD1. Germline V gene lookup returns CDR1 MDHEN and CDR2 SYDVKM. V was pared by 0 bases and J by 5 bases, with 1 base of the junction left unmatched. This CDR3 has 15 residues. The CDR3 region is CASSLWGQGAYGYTF. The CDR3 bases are TGTGCCAGCAGTTTATGGGGACAGGGGGCGTATGGCTACACCTTC.

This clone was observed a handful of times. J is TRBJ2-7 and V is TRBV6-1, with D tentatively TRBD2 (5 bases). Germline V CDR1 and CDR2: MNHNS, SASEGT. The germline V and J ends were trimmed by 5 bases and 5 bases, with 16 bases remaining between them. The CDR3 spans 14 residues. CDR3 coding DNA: TGTGCCAGCAGTATTCGAGGGTTTAACCACGAGCAGTACTTC. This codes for CASSIRGFNHEQYF.

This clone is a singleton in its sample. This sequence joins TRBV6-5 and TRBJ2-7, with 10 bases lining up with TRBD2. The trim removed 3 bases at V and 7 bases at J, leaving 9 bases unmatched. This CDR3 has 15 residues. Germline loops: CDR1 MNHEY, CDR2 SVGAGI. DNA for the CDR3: TGTGCCAGCAGTTATTTGGGACTAGCGTTGCGGGAGCAGTACTTC. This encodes CASSYLGLALREQYF.

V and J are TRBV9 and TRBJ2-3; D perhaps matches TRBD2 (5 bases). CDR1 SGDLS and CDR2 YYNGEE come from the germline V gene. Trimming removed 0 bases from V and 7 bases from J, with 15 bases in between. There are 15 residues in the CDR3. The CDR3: CASSVGSGGAHTQYF. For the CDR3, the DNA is TGTGCCAGCAGCGTAGGAAGCGGAGGAGCTCATACGCAGTATTTT.